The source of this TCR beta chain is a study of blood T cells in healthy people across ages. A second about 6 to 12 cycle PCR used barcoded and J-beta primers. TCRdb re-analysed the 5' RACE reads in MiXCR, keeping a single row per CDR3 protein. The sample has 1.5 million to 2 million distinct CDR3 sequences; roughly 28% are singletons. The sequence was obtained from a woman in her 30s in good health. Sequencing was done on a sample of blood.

The CDR3 region has the DNA TGCGCCAGCAGCCACAATCGACAGGCCACTGAAGCTTTCTTT. This translates into CASSHNRQATEAFF. V usage is TRBV5-1 and J usage is TRBJ1-1; a weak D match, TRBD1 (6 bases). Germline V lookup: CDR1 SGHRS, CDR2 YFSETQ. The CDR3 sequence is 14 residues long. V was pared by 4 bases and J by 4 bases, with 14 bases between.